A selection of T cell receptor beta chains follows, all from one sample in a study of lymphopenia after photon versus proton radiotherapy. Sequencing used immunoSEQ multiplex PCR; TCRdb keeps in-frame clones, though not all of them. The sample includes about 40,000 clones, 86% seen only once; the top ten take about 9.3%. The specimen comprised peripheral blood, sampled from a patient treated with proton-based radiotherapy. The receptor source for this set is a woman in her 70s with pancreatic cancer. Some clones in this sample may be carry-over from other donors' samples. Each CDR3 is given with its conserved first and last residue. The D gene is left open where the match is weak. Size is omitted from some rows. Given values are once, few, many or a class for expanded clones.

CASTLSGGGLYEQYF | TGTGCCAGCACACTTTCGGGCGGCGGGCTATACGAGCAGTACTTC | - | once | TRBJ2-7 | TRBV5-4
CASSQDAPNNQPQHF | TGTGCCAGCAGCCAAGATGCGCCGAACAATCAGCCCCAGCATTTT | - | - | TRBJ1-5 | TRBV4-2
CASSRDRGGNIQYF | TGTGCCAGCAGCCGGGACAGGGGGGGAAACATTCAGTACTTC | TRBD1 | - | TRBJ2-4 | TRBV28
CASSWTTGPNEKLFF | TGCGCCAGCAGCTGGACGACAGGGCCTAATGAAAAACTGTTTTTT | TRBD1 | - | TRBJ1-4 | TRBV5-1
CASSPQTTSTDTQYF | TGCGCCAGCAGTCCACAGACTACTAGCACAGATACGCAGTATTTT | - | - | TRBJ2-3 | TRBV5-1
CASSWQETQYF | TGTGCCAGCAGTTGGCAAGAGACCCAGTACTTC | - | - | TRBJ2-5 | TRBV6-6
CASSVVLDREDTEAFF | TGTGCCAGCAGCGTAGTTCTTGATAGGGAGGACACTGAAGCTTTCTTT | - | few | TRBJ1-1 | TRBV9
CASSQWGENTEAFF | TGCGCCAGCAGCCAATGGGGGGAGAACACTGAAGCTTTCTTT | - | - | TRBJ1-1 | TRBV4-3
CASSAGTAFWYGYTF | TGTGCCAGCAGCGCCGGGACAGCCTTCTGGTATGGCTACACCTTC | TRBD1 | - | TRBJ1-2 | TRBV28
CASSSQTGSNEKLFF | TGTGCCAGCAGCTCGCAGACAGGATCCAATGAAAAACTGTTTTTT | - | - | TRBJ1-4 | TRBV7-2